The 32 T cell receptor beta chains below all came from one sample that was sequenced in a study of T cell repertoires in cytomegalovirus infection. Their target antigens are unknown. MiXCR, run by TCRdb on the reads, gives a single entry per CDR3 protein. Here the sample spans around 750,000 distinct CDR3 sequences, approximately 29% being singletons. Sequenced here: cultured CD8+ T cells from PBMCs, sampled from culture after CMV antigen stimulation. The receptors come from a human donor in good health (CMV status not recorded). Some clones in this sample may be carry-over from other donors' samples.

CDR3 amino acids: CASRSNTGTTNYGYTF. The CDR3 nucleotides read TGTGCCAGCAGATCCAATACCGGGACGACAAACTATGGCTACACCTTC. The chain employs TRBV7-9 and TRBJ1-2, with a tentative D call TRBD1 (5 bases). Deletions cut 6 bases from V and 2 bases from J, with 19 bases between. CDR1 SEHNR and CDR2 FQNEAQ come from the germline V gene (reference sequence). The CDR3 is made up of 16 amino acids.

The rearrangement links TRBV11-3 to TRBJ1-1; D ambiguous. Per the germline V gene, CDR1 is SGHNT and CDR2 is YENEEA. The CDR3 sequence is 12 residues long. V shed 5 bases and J shed 8 bases, with 12 bases lying between them. DNA of the CDR3: TGTGCCAGCAGCAAAGGAGCCAGGGAAGCTTTCTTT. Translating it yields CASSKGAREAFF.

The J gene is TRBJ1-2, the V gene TRBV6-1, with 9 bases lining up with TRBD1. The CDR3 sequence is 15 residues long. Germline CDR1 and CDR2: MNHNS and SASEGT. J gave up 2 bases and V 10 bases, and 11 bases lay outside the gene matches. CDR3 nucleotide sequence: TGTGCCACCTTACTGAACAGGGGGCAGAACTATGGCTACACCTTC. Amino acid sequence: CATLLNRGQNYGYTF.

There are a few counts of this clonotype. The chain carries TRBV5-6 and TRBJ1-6, with D unclear. Trimming shortened V by 2 bases and J by 7 bases, and 10 bases separated the two germline ends. Germline CDR1 and CDR2: SGHDT and YYEEEE. The CDR3 has 14 amino acids. The CDR3 spells CASSLDPVNSPLHF. The CDR3 nucleotides read TGTGCCAGCAGCTTAGACCCCGTAAATTCACCCCTCCACTTT.

The V and J genes are TRBV5-1 and TRBJ2-6; D is perhaps TRBD1 or TRBD2 (5 bases each). Germline V lookup: CDR1 SGHRS, CDR2 YFSETQ. V lost 1 base, J lost 1 base, and 12 bases lay in between. This CDR3 is built from 17 residues. The CDR3 region is CASSLTLEGSGANVLTF. The CDR3 region has the DNA TGCGCCAGCAGCTTGACACTAGAGGGGTCTGGGGCCAACGTCCTGACTTTC.

The V and J genes are TRBV6-9 and TRBJ1-1, with D perhaps matching TRBD1 (6 bases). Germline CDR1 reads MNHGY; CDR2 reads SVAAGI. The V end was cut by 11 bases, the J end by 11 bases, with 15 bases between. The CDR3 sequence is 10 residues long. Here the CDR3 DNA reads TGTGCCCCTCCAAATCAGGGGGCTTTCTTT. As protein: CAPPNQGAFF.

This clonotype was counted between two and nine times. This rearrangement joins TRBV6-2 or TRBV6-3 to TRBJ2-2, with 10 bases that match TRBD2. Germline values: CDR1 MNHEY, CDR2 SVGEGT. The CDR3 loop spans 17 amino acids. V trimming: 5 bases; J trimming: 2 bases; junction bases outside the gene matches: 8. Written as DNA, the CDR3 is TGTGCCAGCAGTAAAATAGCGGGGGGCCTTAACACCGGGGAGCTGTTTTTT. Its translation: CASSKIAGGLNTGELFF.

The chain recombines TRBV9 with TRBJ2-7; D remains ambiguous. This CDR3 comprises 13 residues. CDR1 is SGDLS and CDR2 is YYNGEE in the germline V gene. Deletions cut 3 bases from V and 2 bases from J, with 9 bases between. In nucleotides, the CDR3 is TGTGCCAGCAGCGCGGACGGAGCCTACGAGCAGTACTTC. Its protein is CASSADGAYEQYF.

This clonotype turned up a few times. V gene TRBV6-8 combines with J gene TRBJ2-7, with D perhaps TRBD1 or TRBD2 (5 bases each). The CDR3 loop spans 15 amino acids. Germline V gene data show CDR1 as MNHGY and CDR2 as SAAAGT. V lost 6 bases and J lost 4, with 19 bases in between. As DNA, the CDR3 is TGTGCCAGCAGCGTGCCCCGGGACGGAGAGTACGAGCAGTACTTC. Translated: CASSVPRDGEYEQYF.

On this clonotype: Sequence at one end of the junction differs from germline and may be a read error. The V gene is TRBV7-6, the J gene TRBJ2-7; 10 positions match TRBD1. The CDR3 sequence is 16 residues long. Germline values: CDR1 SGHVS, CDR2 FNYEAQ. The CDR3 bases are TGTGTCAGCAGCTTGGGACAGGGGAACAAGGCCTACGAGCAGTACTTC. This codes for CVSSLGQGNKAYEQYF.

The chain recombines TRBV12-3 or TRBV12-4 with TRBJ1-5; D is ambiguous. Trimming left V 2 bases short and J 7 bases short, with 12 bases between. The CDR3 length is 14 residues. The CDR3 spells CASSLRVGVQPQHF. The CDR3 nucleotides are TGTGCCAGCAGTTTAAGGGTGGGTGTGCAGCCCCAGCATTTT.

V gene TRBV6-5 combines with J gene TRBJ1-2; 8 nucleotides agree with TRBD1. The V gene end was trimmed by 2 bases and the J gene end by 4 bases; junction bases not matched to a gene: 9. Germline loops: CDR1 MNHEY, CDR2 SVGAGI. This CDR3 is 16 amino acids long. CDR3 in amino acids: CASSYRTGRTSYGYTF. The CDR3 DNA reads as TGTGCCAGCAGTTACCGGACAGGGAGAACTAGCTATGGCTACACCTTC.

This clonotype was counted between two and nine times. The chain is built from TRBV7-9 and TRBJ1-1; no definite D call. The V gene lost 5 bases and the J gene lost 3 bases, with 16 bases spanning the gap. The CDR3 loop spans 15 amino acids. Per the germline V gene, CDR1 is SEHNR and CDR2 is FQNEAQ (reference sequence). The CDR3 spells CASSRGPYRDTEAFF. The CDR3 coding sequence is TGTGCCAGCAGCAGAGGACCATATCGGGACACTGAAGCTTTCTTT.

This clonotype was recorded only once. J is TRBJ2-3 and V is TRBV5-1; perhaps TRBD2 as D (5 bases). The CDR3 covers 15 residues. Germline-derived CDR1 and CDR2 are SGHRS and YFSETQ. Trimming took 0 bases from V and 1 from J, leaving 9 bases between them. CDR3 protein: CASSLDGDGTDTQYF. CDR3 DNA: TGCGCCAGCAGCTTGGACGGGGATGGCACAGATACGCAGTATTTT.

The J gene is TRBJ2-1, the V gene TRBV6-6; tentative D call: TRBD2 (5 bases). Trimming left V 0 bases short and J 8 bases short, with 8 bases between. This CDR3 spans 13 amino acids. CDR1 is MNHNY, CDR2 SVGAGI, per germline (reference sequence). This CDR3 reads CASSYSAGDEQFF. CDR3 in DNA: TGTGCCAGCAGTTACTCGGCCGGGGATGAGCAGTTCTTC.

The count of this clonotype is one. One junction end disagrees with the germline gene, perhaps due to a read error. The rearrangement uses TRBV7-4 and TRBJ2-6, with D possibly called TRBD1 or TRBD2 (5 bases each). Germline V gene data show CDR1 as SGHVT and CDR2 as SQSDAQ. There are 17 residues in the CDR3. DNA of the CDR3: TGTGCCAGCAACTTAGCGCAGCAGGGAATGGAGGCCAACGTCCTGACTTTC. Translation gives CASNLAQQGMEANVLTF.

The chain couples TRBV6-2 or TRBV6-3 to TRBJ2-1; 7 bases map to TRBD2. V shed 6 bases, J shed 2 bases, and the junction held 4 bases outside the gene matches. CDR3 length: 14 amino acids. The germline gives CDR1 MNHEY, CDR2 SVGEGT. Here the CDR3 reads CASSDSGTYNEQFF. DNA for the CDR3: TGTGCCAGCAGCGACAGCGGGACCTACAATGAGCAGTTCTTC.

This clonotype was counted between two and nine times. The chain is built from TRBV29-1 and TRBJ2-3, with 7 bases aligning to TRBD1. Germline assignment: CDR1 SQVTM and CDR2 ANQGSEA. The CDR3 runs 14 residues. Trimming at V came to 5 bases and at J to 0 bases, leaving 5 bases not matched to a gene. CDR3 loop: CSVWTGMSTDTQYF. CDR3 DNA sequence: TGCAGCGTTTGGACAGGAATGAGCACAGATACGCAGTATTTT.

This clonotype was detected ten times or more. The J gene is TRBJ1-2, the V gene TRBV7-8; D is undetermined. There are 17 residues in the CDR3. Trimming stripped 0 bases from V and 0 bases from J, with 14 bases between. Germline CDR1 SGHVS, CDR2 FQNEAQ. The CDR3 spells CASSLAFAQTPNYGYTF. Here the CDR3 DNA reads TGTGCCAGCAGCTTAGCCTTTGCACAGACCCCTAACTATGGCTACACCTTC.

Written as DNA, the CDR3 is TGTGCCAGCAGCGTCGGGACAGGGTCGTCCGGGGCCAACGTCCTGACTTTC. Its translation is CASSVGTGSSGANVLTF. V gene TRBV9 combines with J gene TRBJ2-6; TRBD1 agrees at 9 bases. The V gene's germline CDR1 is SGDLS and CDR2 YYNGEE. CDR3 length: 17 amino acids. The trim removed 2 bases at V and 4 bases at J, leaving 7 bases unmatched.

This clonotype was detected a few times. V usage is TRBV7-6 and J usage is TRBJ1-5, with D possibly being TRBD1 (5 bases). This CDR3 is 14 amino acids long. Germline assignment: CDR1 SGHVS and CDR2 FNYEAQ. V was clipped by 4 bases and J by 6 bases, with 13 bases between them. This CDR3 reads CASSSSPGSQPQHF. The CDR3 DNA sequence: TGTGCCAGCAGCTCGTCCCCAGGGAGTCAGCCCCAGCATTTT.

This clonotype appeared many times. CDR3 DNA: TGTGCCAGCAGCTCGCACCCCAACAGGGGAAAGGATTCACCCCTCCACTTT. It yields the protein CASSSHPNRGKDSPLHF. The chain links TRBV7-6 to TRBJ1-6, with 7 bases lining up with TRBD1. Germline CDR1 reads SGHVS; CDR2 reads FNYEAQ. V shed 4 bases and J 8 bases; nucleotides not matched to a gene: 14. The CDR3 spans 17 residues.

This clonotype was detected ten times or more. V and J are TRBV7-2 and TRBJ2-3; D is unresolved. V was trimmed by 7 bases and J by 4 bases, leaving 15 bases between them. The CDR3 loop spans 14 amino acids. The germline V gene encodes CDR1 SGHTA and CDR2 FQGNSA. The CDR3, as DNA: TGTGCCAGCACCGAAAAAGCGCGCCCAGATACGCAGTATTTT. Protein product: CASTEKARPDTQYF.

This clonotype was seen more than once but under ten times. In nucleotides, the CDR3 is TGTGCCAGCAGTGAACGGCGGTACGAGCAGTACGTC. Translated: CASSERRYEQYV. The chain combines TRBV2 with TRBJ2-7, with D unclear. CDR1 is SNHLY, CDR2 FYNNEI, per germline. The CDR3 totals 12 residues. With 2 bases removed from V and 4 bases from J, the gap between germline ends came to 6 bases.

Regarding this clonotype: A much more abundant neighbour one base away suggests this may be a read error. The J gene is TRBJ1-2, the V gene TRBV20-1; maybe TRBD1 (5 bases). V lost 3 bases to trimming and J lost 8 bases, with 22 bases between them. This CDR3 is built from 15 residues. Germline loops: CDR1 DFQATT, CDR2 SNEGSKA (reference sequence). In DNA form, the CDR3 reads TGCAGTGCTAGCTTACGGACATGGGGGAAGTGGGGCTACACCTTC. This gives the protein CSASLRTWGKWGYTF.

J is TRBJ2-1 and V is TRBV13, with 14 bases aligning to TRBD2. From germline, CDR1 is PRHDT and CDR2 FYEKMQ (reference sequence). Losses at the gene ends were 5 bases for V and 8 bases for J; bases not matched to a gene: 11. The length of the CDR3 is 17 residues. CDR3 nucleotide sequence: TGTGCCAGCAGCGCCTCCGGACTAGCGGGGGGTAGGGATGAGCAGTTCTTC. This encodes CASSASGLAGGRDEQFF.

V usage is TRBV12-5 and J usage is TRBJ2-3, with 9 bases that match TRBD1. With 0 bases clipped from V and 8 bases from J, the junction kept 9 bases outside the gene matches. CDR1 LGHNT and CDR2 FRNRAP come from the germline V gene. The CDR3 loop spans 16 amino acids. CDR3 sequence (DNA): TGTGCTAGTGGTTTGGTATCGACAGGGGGGAGGGGTACGCAGTATTTT. Residues: CASGLVSTGGRGTQYF. Supplemented by reference TRBV12-5 and TRBJ2-3, the full variable domain reads DARVTQTPRHKVTEMGQEVTMRCQPILGHNTVFWYRQTMMQGLELLAYFRNRAPLDDSGMPKDRFSAEMPDATLATLKIQPSEPRDSAVYFCASGLVSTGGRGTQYFGPGTRLTVL.

The chain joins TRBV28 to TRBJ1-6; D might be TRBD1 (6 bases). The V gene lost 3 bases and the J gene lost 10 bases, with 13 bases spanning the gap. The CDR3 covers 14 residues. The germline V gene encodes CDR1 MDHEN and CDR2 SYDVKM. The CDR3 loop is CASSFQGLGSPLHF. In DNA, the CDR3 is TGTGCCAGCAGTTTTCAGGGGCTCGGGTCACCCCTCCACTTT.

The chain has TRBV6-5 and TRBJ2-1; D may be TRBD2 (6 bases). The CDR3 covers 12 residues. Germline V gene lookup returns CDR1 MNHEY and CDR2 SVGAGI. The germline V and J ends were trimmed by 6 bases and 6 bases, with 9 bases remaining between them. CDR3 coding DNA: TGTGCCAGCAGGTTCGGGGGCAATGAGCAGTTCTTC. Translated: CASRFGGNEQFF.

This chain connects TRBV6-1 to TRBJ2-4; D is possibly TRBD2 (7 bases). The germline CDR1 and CDR2 sequences are MNHNS and SASEGT. Trimming took off 1 base at V and 8 bases at J, with 18 bases between the two ends. The CDR3 runs 16 residues. CDR3 loop: CASSEEGVGGPDIQYF. CDR3 in DNA: TGTGCCAGCAGTGAAGAGGGGGTGGGGGGGCCGGACATTCAGTACTTC.

The chain uses TRBV7-9 and TRBJ2-1; 7 bases match TRBD2. With V trimmed by 7 bases and J by 4 bases, 4 bases remained unmatched. The CDR3 runs to 13 residues. The germline V gene encodes CDR1 SEHNR and CDR2 FQNEAQ (reference sequence). CDR3 sequence (DNA): TGTGCCAGCACCCGGGGGGAGTACAATGAGCAGTTCTTC. It translates to CASTRGEYNEQFF.

This sequence joins TRBV12-3 or TRBV12-4 and TRBJ2-7; D is unclear. V lost 4 bases and J lost 2, with 12 bases in between. The CDR3 is made up of 14 amino acids. For the CDR3, the DNA is TGTGCCAGCAGTTCTGATACGACGGCCTACGAGCAGTACTTC. Encoded protein: CASSSDTTAYEQYF.